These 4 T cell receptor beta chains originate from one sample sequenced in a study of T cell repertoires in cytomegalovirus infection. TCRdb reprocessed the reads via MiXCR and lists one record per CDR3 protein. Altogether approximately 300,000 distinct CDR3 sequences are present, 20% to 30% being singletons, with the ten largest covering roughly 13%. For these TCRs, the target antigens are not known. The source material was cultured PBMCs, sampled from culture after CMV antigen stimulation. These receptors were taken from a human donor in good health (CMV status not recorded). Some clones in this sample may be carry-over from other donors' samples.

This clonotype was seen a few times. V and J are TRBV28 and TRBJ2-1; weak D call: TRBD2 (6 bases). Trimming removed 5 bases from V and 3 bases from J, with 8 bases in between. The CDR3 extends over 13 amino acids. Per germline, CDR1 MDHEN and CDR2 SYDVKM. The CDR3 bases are TGTGCCAGCAGTCGGGAGCGCTACAATGAGCAGTTCTTC. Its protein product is CASSRERYNEQFF.

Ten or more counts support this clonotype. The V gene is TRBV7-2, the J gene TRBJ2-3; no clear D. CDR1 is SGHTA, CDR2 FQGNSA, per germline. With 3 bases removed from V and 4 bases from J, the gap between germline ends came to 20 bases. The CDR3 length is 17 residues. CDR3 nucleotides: TGTGCCAGCAGCTTCACAAAATCTACCTCTAGGGCAGATACGCAGTATTTT. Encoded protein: CASSFTKSTSRADTQYF. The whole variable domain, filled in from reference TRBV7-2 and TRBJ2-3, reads GAGVSQSPSNKVTEKGKDVELRCDPISGHTALYWYRQSLGQGLEFLIYFQGNSAPDKSGLPSDRFSAERTGGSVSTLTIQRTQQEDSAVYLCASSFTKSTSRADTQYFGPGTRLTVL.

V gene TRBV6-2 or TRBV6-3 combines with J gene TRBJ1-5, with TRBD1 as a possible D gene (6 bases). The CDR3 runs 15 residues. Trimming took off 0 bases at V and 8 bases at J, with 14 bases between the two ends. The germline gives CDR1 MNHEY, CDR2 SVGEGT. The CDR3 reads CASSYSQGQGKPQHF. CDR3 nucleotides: TGTGCCAGCAGTTACTCTCAGGGACAAGGGAAGCCCCAGCATTTT.

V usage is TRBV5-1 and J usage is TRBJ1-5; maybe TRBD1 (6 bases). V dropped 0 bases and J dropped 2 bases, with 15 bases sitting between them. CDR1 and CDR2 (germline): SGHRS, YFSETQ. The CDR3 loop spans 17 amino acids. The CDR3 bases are TGCGCCAGCAGCTTGGCGCCTGGAGGGGGGGGCAATCAGCCCCAGCATTTT. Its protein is CASSLAPGGGGNQPQHF.